These T cell receptor beta chains were read from a single sample in a study of OX40 agonist ivuxolimab in advanced cancers. Sequencing used immunoSEQ multiplex PCR; TCRdb keeps in-frame clones, though not all of them. The data hold tens of thousands of clones, with 85% to 95% observed a single time. The sequences come from CD4+ or CD8+ T cells sorted from blood, collected in a trial of the OX40 agonist ivuxolimab. These receptors were obtained from an adult with an advanced solid tumor such as melanoma, head and neck, liver or kidney cancer. Each CDR3 is given with its conserved first and last residue. The D gene is left open where the match is weak. Size values are once, few and many counts, or a class for expanded clones, and some rows have none.

TRBJ2-1 | - | TRBV5-8 | - | CASNTFRTEQFF | TGTGCCAGCAACACGTTCCGGACAGAGCAGTTCTTC
TRBJ2-7 | - | TRBV30 | - | CAWSTTWNEQYF | TGTGCCTGGAGTACTACGTGGAACGAGCAGTACTTC
TRBJ2-1 | once | TRBV9 | - | CASSSPRGAAHYNEQFF | TGTGCCAGCAGCTCCCCTCGGGGCGCCGCCCACTACAATGAGCAGTTCTTC
TRBJ2-2 | - | TRBV6-5 | TRBD1 | CASSPRQGGTGELFF | TGTGCCAGCAGCCCCCGACAGGGCGGCACCGGGGAGCTGTTTTTT
TRBJ1-1 | - | TRBV28 | - | CASSFMRVGEAFF | TGTGCCAGCAGTTTTATGAGGGTAGGGGAAGCTTTCTTT
TRBJ2-5 | - | TRBV7-7 | TRBD2 | CASSWAGGQETQYF | TGTGCTAGCAGCTGGGCGGGGGGACAAGAGACCCAGTACTTC
TRBJ1-1 | - | TRBV11-2 | - | CASSLAALNTEAFF | TGTGCCAGCAGCCTCGCGGCCTTGAACACTGAAGCTTTCTTT
TRBJ1-3 | - | TRBV2 | - | CASRGSAGLSGNTIYF | TGTGCCAGCAGAGGGTCAGCAGGCCTCTCTGGAAACACCATATATTTT
TRBJ2-2 | - | TRBV4-1 | - | CASSQPGPPGELFF | TGCGCCAGCAGCCAACCTGGACCTCCCGGGGAGCTGTTTTTT
TRBJ2-7 | once | TRBV28 | - | CASSSPQRLVSRTPYEQYF | TGTGCCAGCAGTTCCCCCCAGCGGTTGGTTAGCAGAACCCCCTACGAGCAGTACTTC
TRBJ2-7 | - | TRBV7-2 | TRBD1 | CASSLSQGVLYEQYF | TGTGCCAGCAGCTTATCACAGGGGGTATTGTACGAGCAGTACTTC
TRBJ2-7 | - | TRBV7-9 | - | CASSLGLDYEQYF | TGTGCCAGCAGCTTGGGTTTGGACTACGAGCAGTACTTC
TRBJ1-2 | - | TRBV9 | - | CASSVTGTPESGYTF | TGTGCCAGCAGCGTAACCGGGACGCCCGAGTCCGGCTACACCTTC
TRBJ2-7 | - | TRBV12-5 | TRBD1 | CASGLPRQGEYEQYF | TGTGCTAGTGGTTTGCCCCGACAGGGGGAATACGAGCAGTACTTC
TRBJ2-1 | - | TRBV30 | TRBD2 | CAWRASGNSEQFF | TGTGCCTGGAGGGCTAGCGGGAACAGTGAGCAGTTCTTC
TRBJ2-1 | - | TRBV4-2 | TRBD1 | CASSQDPPGQGGTEQFF | TGTGCCAGCAGCCAAGACCCGCCGGGACAGGGTGGGACTGAGCAGTTCTTC
TRBJ1-1 | - | TRBV19 | - | CASSIVFSLNTEAFF | TGTGCCAGTAGTATAGTCTTTTCGCTGAACACTGAAGCTTTCTTT
TRBJ2-1 | - | TRBV15 | TRBD2 | CATSSLAGVSYNEQFF | TGTGCCACCAGCAGTCTAGCGGGCGTCTCCTACAATGAGCAGTTCTTC
TRBJ1-2 | - | TRBV5-1 | - | CASSPRTDSLWGYTF | TGCGCCAGCAGCCCACGGACGGATTCGCTATGGGGCTACACCTTC
TRBJ1-2 | - | TRBV29-1 | - | CSVEDGWGEGYTF | TGCAGCGTTGAAGATGGTTGGGGTGAGGGCTACACCTTC
TRBJ2-3 | few | TRBV27 | - | CASRRLRGYRTDTQYF | TGTGCCAGCAGGAGGTTACGGGGGTACCGCACAGATACGCAGTATTTT
TRBJ2-1 | - | TRBV30 | - | CAWSVPDEQFF | TGTGCCTGGAGTGTACCCGATGAGCAGTTCTTC
TRBJ2-7 | once | TRBV30 | - | CAWSYRVYEQYF | TGTGCCTGGAGTTACAGGGTTTACGAGCAGTACTTC
TRBJ1-2 | - | TRBV19 | - | CASSISTAVGGYTF | TGTGCCAGTAGTATATCCACAGCGGTGGGTGGCTACACCTTC
TRBJ2-7 | - | TRBV6-6 | - | CASSRGGGRAQYF | TGTGCCAGCAGCCGGGGAGGGGGGCGCGCGCAGTACTTC
TRBJ2-1 | - | TRBV30 | - | CAWSPRGSSYNEQFF | TGTGCCTGGAGTCCGAGGGGTAGTTCCTACAATGAGCAGTTCTTC
TRBJ2-1 | - | TRBV19 | - | CASSTQVSSYNEQFF | TGTGCCAGTAGTACTCAAGTAAGCTCCTACAATGAGCAGTTCTTC
TRBJ1-2 | - | TRBV10-3 | - | CAISESPGSGLFTGYTF | TGTGCCATCAGTGAATCCCCGGGATCCGGGCTTTTTACGGGCTACACCTTC
TRBJ2-5 | once | TRBV9 | - | CASSVGTLKTETQYF | TGTGCCAGCAGCGTGGGGACCCTCAAAACGGAGACCCAGTACTTC
TRBJ2-1 | - | TRBV11-2 | - | CASSLFSEYNEQFF | TGTGCCAGCAGCTTATTTAGCGAGTACAATGAGCAGTTCTTC
TRBJ2-7 | - | TRBV4-1 | - | CASSQEEGYYEQYF | TGCGCCAGCAGCCAAGAGGAGGGATATTACGAGCAGTACTTC
TRBJ2-1 | - | TRBV7-9 | - | CASSLGGVVNEQFF | TGTGCCAGCAGCTTAGGTGGAGTAGTTAATGAGCAGTTCTTC
TRBJ2-2 | - | TRBV7-2 | TRBD1 | CASSPHNDRVIGELFF | TGTGCCAGCAGCCCGCACAACGACAGGGTGATCGGGGAGCTGTTTTTT
TRBJ2-2 | - | TRBV29-1 | - | CSVERGADTGELFF | TGCAGCGTTGAACGGGGGGCGGACACCGGGGAGCTGTTTTTT
TRBJ1-4 | - | TRBV19 | - | CASSKWTNEKLFF | TGTGCCAGTAGTAAATGGACTAATGAAAAACTGTTTTTT
TRBJ1-1 | - | TRBV7-9 | TRBD1 | CASSPGTEIMNTEAFF | TGTGCCAGCAGCCCGGGGACAGAGATCATGAACACTGAAGCTTTCTTT
TRBJ1-2 | - | TRBV7-9 | - | CASRQGSLGYTF | TGTGCCAGCCGGCAGGGCTCCTTGGGCTACACCTTC
TRBJ2-3 | - | TRBV5-4 | TRBD2 | CASSGGLAGVDTQYF | TGTGCCAGCAGCGGGGGACTAGCGGGAGTTGATACGCAGTATTTT
TRBJ2-3 | - | TRBV11-2 | - | CASSLGRKTDTQYF | TGTGCCAGCAGCTTGGGCAGGAAAACAGATACGCAGTATTTT
TRBJ1-2 | - | TRBV19 | TRBD1 | CACRTGGMAGYTF | TGTGCCTGCAGAACAGGGGGAATGGCTGGCTACACCTTC
TRBJ2-2 | - | TRBV19 | TRBD2 | CASSTMGLAVTGELFF | TGTGCCAGTAGTACTATGGGACTAGCCGTAACCGGGGAGCTGTTTTTT
TRBJ1-2 | - | TRBV6-5 | - | CASSLVPSNYGYTF | TGTGCCAGCAGCCTTGTCCCCTCTAACTATGGCTACACCTTC
TRBJ2-4 | - | TRBV5-3 | TRBD2 | CARSTGTSGSTKNIQYF | TGTGCCAGAAGCACCGGAACTAGCGGGAGTACCAAAAACATTCAGTACTTC
TRBJ2-2 | - | TRBV21-1 | - | CASSKFFPENTGELFF | TGTGCCAGCAGCAAATTTTTTCCCGAGAACACCGGGGAGCTGTTTTTT
TRBJ2-1 | - | TRBV14 | - | CASSQFGGHRGEQFF | TGTGCCAGCAGCCAATTCGGGGGCCACCGGGGTGAGCAGTTCTTC
TRBJ2-3 | - | TRBV4-2 | - | CASSQEVDTDTQYF | TGTGCCAGCAGCCAAGAGGTTGATACAGATACGCAGTATTTT
TRBJ2-3 | - | TRBV27 | - | CASSLSRADASTDTQYF | TGTGCCAGCAGTTTGTCCCGAGCGGATGCTAGCACAGATACGCAGTATTTT
TRBJ2-7 | - | TRBV29-1 | TRBD2 | CSVEDEATSRNSYEQYF | TGCAGCGTTGAAGATGAGGCGACTAGCCGAAACTCCTACGAGCAGTACTTC
TRBJ1-5 | - | TRBV19 | TRBD1 | CASRHTGENQPQHF | TGTGCCAGTAGACACACAGGGGAGAATCAGCCCCAGCATTTT
TRBJ2-3 | - | TRBV7-8 | - | CASSYTDTQYF | TGTGCCAGCAGCTACACAGATACGCAGTATTTT
TRBJ2-5 | - | TRBV19 | - | CASSTTRTQETQYF | TGTGCCAGTAGTACTACCCGGACCCAAGAGACCCAGTACTTC
TRBJ2-7 | - | TRBV6-5 | - | CASTHGGGSEQYF | TGTGCCAGCACCCACGGAGGGGGGTCCGAGCAGTACTTC
TRBJ2-7 | - | TRBV7-8 | - | CASSLASGEWYEQYF | TGTGCCAGCAGCTTAGCGTCAGGGGAGTGGTACGAGCAGTACTTC